The 16 T cell receptor beta chains in this list originate from one sample, sequenced in a study of neurological immune-mediated disorders. In TCRdb, the 5' RACE reads were re-called with MiXCR into one record per CDR3 protein. Of about 66,000 distinct CDR3 sequences listed, 3.5% to 5% are singletons. The sequenced sample consisted of PBMCs. The receptors originated from a man between 25 and 39 years old with multiple sclerosis.

In this sample, this clonotype turned up many times. This chain connects TRBV6-1 to TRBJ1-5; 9 nucleotides agree with TRBD1. The CDR3 totals 14 residues. Trimming took 6 bases from V and 2 from J; bases not matched to a gene: 2. CDR1 is MNHNS and CDR2 is SASEGT in the germline V gene. The CDR3, as DNA: TGTGCCAGCAGGCGGGACAGGGGCAATCAGCCCCAGCATTTT. Amino acids: CASRRDRGNQPQHF.

This clonotype was seen ten or more times. The V and J genes are TRBV27 and TRBJ2-1; TRBD1 matches 9 bases. This CDR3 has 13 residues. CDR1 is MNHEY, CDR2 SMNVEV, per germline (reference sequence). The V segment lost 2 bases and the J segment 9 bases; nucleotides outside the gene matches: 2. The CDR3 is CASSLDRGVEQFF. In DNA, the CDR3 is TGTGCCAGCAGTTTAGACAGGGGGGTTGAGCAGTTCTTC.

This clonotype has only a few counts. At one of its ends the junction is not consistent with the germline gene, which may arise from a read error. V usage is TRBV4-2 and J usage is TRBJ1-5; no clear D. CDR1 is LGHNA, CDR2 YNFKEQ, per germline. The CDR3 spans 17 residues. Here the CDR3 reads CASSQDLAVYSNQPQNF. The CDR3, as DNA: TGTGCCAGCAGCCAAGATCTGGCAGTTTATAGCAATCAGCCCCAGAATTTT.

This clonotype was seen only a few times. The rearrangement uses TRBV6-1 and TRBJ2-7, with D unresolved. The CDR3 is 13 amino acids. Germline V lookup: CDR1 MNHNS, CDR2 SASEGT. With 6 bases removed from V and 2 bases from J, the gap between germline ends came to 11 bases. The CDR3 DNA reads TGTGCCAGCAGCGTAGACTGGACCTACGAGCAGTACTTC. Translating gives CASSVDWTYEQYF.

This clonotype was counted many times. V usage is TRBV5-1 and J usage is TRBJ1-1; D possibly corresponds to TRBD1 (6 bases). The V gene lost 4 bases and the J gene lost 4 bases, with 20 bases spanning the gap. Germline CDR1 reads SGHRS; CDR2 reads YFSETQ. This CDR3 is built from 16 residues. CDR3 amino acids: CASSRVPSQGGTEAFF. CDR3 bases: TGCGCCAGCAGCCGGGTGCCATCCCAAGGGGGCACTGAAGCTTTCTTT.

This clonotype was counted between two and nine times. The V and J genes are TRBV6-1 and TRBJ2-5; tentatively, D is TRBD1 (6 bases). The germline CDR1 and CDR2 sequences are MNHNS and SASEGT. V dropped 5 bases and J dropped 5 bases, with 15 bases sitting between them. The CDR3 has 14 residues. CDR3 in amino acids: CASSQTTGHETQYF. The CDR3 region has the DNA TGTGCCAGCAGTCAGACTACGGGACATGAGACCCAGTACTTC.

This clonotype appeared many times. The genes are TRBV20-1 and TRBJ1-1; 8 positions agree with TRBD1. Germline V gives CDR1 DFQATT, CDR2 SNEGSKA (reference sequence). The V segment lost 5 bases and the J segment 1 base; nucleotides outside the gene matches: 3. The CDR3 is 13 amino acids. The DNA for the CDR3 is TGCAGTGCTCCCGGGACAGGGAACACTGAAGCTTTCTTT. Translating it yields CSAPGTGNTEAFF.

Many counts were recorded for this clonotype. This chain uses TRBV15 with TRBJ2-7, with TRBD1 matching over 7 bases. The junction had 7 bases not matched to a gene; V was cut back by 5 bases and J by 3 bases. This CDR3 is 14 amino acids long. Germline CDR1 and CDR2: LNHNV and YYDKDF (reference sequence). The CDR3: CATSLTGTHYEQYV. The CDR3, as DNA: TGTGCCACCAGCTTGACAGGGACGCACTACGAGCAGTACGTC.

This clonotype has at least ten counts. The chain is built from TRBV7-2 and TRBJ2-1; no clear D. Trimming cost V 3 bases and J 0 bases, with 9 bases left between them. CDR1 SGHTA and CDR2 FQGNSA come from the germline V gene. The CDR3 consists of 15 residues. The CDR3 sequence is CASSFYLSSYNEQFF. Written as DNA, the CDR3 is TGTGCCAGCAGCTTCTATTTGAGCTCCTACAATGAGCAGTTCTTC.

This clonotype has a count of ten or more. The chain employs TRBV20-1 and TRBJ1-6; maybe TRBD1 (6 bases). The ends were cut back, 5 bases at V and 8 bases at J, with 16 bases in the middle. The germline CDR1 and CDR2 sequences are DFQATT and SNEGSKA (reference sequence). This CDR3 has 14 residues. CDR3 DNA sequence: TGCAGTGCTGCCCCCGGGGGGCTGGATTCACCCCTCCACTTT. It is translated as CSAAPGGLDSPLHF.

This clonotype was counted at least ten times. The chain employs TRBV5-1 and TRBJ1-2; D might be TRBD1 (6 bases). V lost 4 bases to trimming and J lost 4 bases, with 17 bases between them. The CDR3 consists of 15 residues. Germline values: CDR1 SGHRS, CDR2 YFSETQ. CDR3: CASSRTGTPSYGYTF. CDR3 nucleotides: TGCGCCAGCAGCCGGACCGGGACACCGTCCTATGGCTACACCTTC.

The gene calls are TRBV7-6 and TRBJ2-1; D is tentatively TRBD1 or TRBD2 (6 bases each). Trimming took off 6 bases at V and 7 bases at J, with 13 bases between the two ends. The CDR3 covers 13 residues. Germline lookup yields CDR1 SGHVS and CDR2 FNYEAQ. CDR3: CASSWGADNEQFF. In DNA, the CDR3 is TGTGCCAGCAGTTGGGGGGCTGATAATGAGCAGTTCTTC.

The chain employs TRBV6-5 and TRBJ1-1; the match to TRBD1 covers 7 bases. The length of the CDR3 is 14 residues. Germline CDR1 is MNHEY and CDR2 is SVGAGI. With 5 bases clipped from V and 2 bases from J, the junction kept 5 bases outside the gene matches. The CDR3 DNA reads TGTGCCAGCAGTACCTCAGGGGGAAACACTGAAGCTTTCTTT. This translates into CASSTSGGNTEAFF.

This clonotype occurred many times. The CDR3 loop is CASSLASSTDTQYF. The CDR3 coding sequence is TGTGCCAGCAGCTTAGCTTCTAGCACAGATACGCAGTATTTT. V and J are TRBV7-6 and TRBJ2-3; D is unresolved. CDR3 length: 14 amino acids. Trimming shortened V by 0 bases and J by 0 bases, and 4 bases separated the two germline ends. The germline CDR1 and CDR2 sequences are SGHVS and FNYEAQ.

This clonotype was seen many times. V usage is TRBV4-1 and J usage is TRBJ1-6, with D unclear. The CDR3 is made up of 16 amino acids. Germline loops: CDR1 MGHRA, CDR2 YSYEKL. The germline V and J ends were trimmed by 5 bases and 4 bases, with 15 bases remaining between them. The CDR3 region is CASSYNTVGYNSPLHF. The DNA of the CDR3 is TGCGCCAGCAGCTACAATACTGTCGGATATAATTCACCCCTCCACTTT.

This clonotype was seen repeatedly, ten times or more. The chain employs TRBV6-6 and TRBJ2-4, with D perhaps TRBD1 (5 bases). This CDR3 contains 13 residues. With 2 bases removed from V and 9 bases from J, the gap between germline ends came to 11 bases. Germline V lookup: CDR1 MNHNY, CDR2 SVGAGI (reference sequence). DNA of the CDR3: TGTGCCAGCAGTTACGGTCAGGGTAGCATTCAGTACTTC. Its protein product is CASSYGQGSIQYF.